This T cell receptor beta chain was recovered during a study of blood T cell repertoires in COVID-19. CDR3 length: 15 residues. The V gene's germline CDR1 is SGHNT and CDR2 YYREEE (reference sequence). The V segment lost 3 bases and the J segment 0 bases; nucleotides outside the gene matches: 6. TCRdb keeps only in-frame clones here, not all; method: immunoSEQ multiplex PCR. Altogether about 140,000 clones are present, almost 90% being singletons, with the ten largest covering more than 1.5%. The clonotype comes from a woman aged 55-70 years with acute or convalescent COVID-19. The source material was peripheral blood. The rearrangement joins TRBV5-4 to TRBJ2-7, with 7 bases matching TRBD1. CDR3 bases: TGTGCCAGCAGCTCTGGACAGGCGAGCTCCTACGAGCAGTACTTC. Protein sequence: CASSSGQASSYEQYF.